Below, 30 T cell receptor beta chains from the same sample are listed, as sequenced in a study of vaccination and CD4 T cells after COVID-19. The Oncomine TCR Beta short-read assay was applied to DNA of cultured CD4+ T cells. TCRdb re-called the PCR reads through MiXCR, storing one row per CDR3 protein. The sample lists about 2,200 distinct CDR3 sequences, 46% occurring once. No antigens are known for them. Indicated treatment: approximately nine-day PBMC culture with coronavirus spike peptide pools or control peptides (ViraFEST assay). Samples of CD4+ T cells were obtained from the unexposed donor before the COVID-19 pandemic (2011-2018). Specimen: CD4+ T cells from blood, cultured in vitro. The receptors were sampled from a human donor in good health.

V usage is TRBV20-1 and J usage is TRBJ1-5, with a weak D call TRBD1 (6 bases). Trimming took off 5 bases at V and 7 bases at J, with 18 bases between the two ends. The V gene's germline CDR1 is DFQATT and CDR2 SNEGSKA (reference sequence). The CDR3 is made up of 14 amino acids. The CDR3 DNA reads TGCAGTGCTGTAAGAGATACAGGGTACCAGCCCCAGCATTTT. As protein: CSAVRDTGYQPQHF.

The chain carries TRBV29-1 and TRBJ2-5; 9 nucleotides match TRBD1. Germline CDR1 is SQVTM and CDR2 is ANQGSEA. V shed 7 bases and J 5 bases; nucleotides not matched to a gene: 8. The CDR3 totals 13 residues. In DNA form, the CDR3 reads TGCAGCGCGGGGACAGGGAAGATGGAGACCCAGTACTTC. The encoded protein is CSAGTGKMETQYF.

This clonotype was seen a handful of times. CDR3 in DNA: TGTGCCAGCAGCTTGGTCGTTAGCGGCCAAGAGACCCAGTACTTC. It yields the protein CASSLVVSGQETQYF. The rearrangement uses TRBV5-4 and TRBJ2-5; tentatively, D is TRBD2 (6 bases). V was pared by 0 bases and J by 1 base, with 10 bases between. This CDR3 has 15 amino acids. CDR1 is SGHNT, CDR2 YYREEE, per germline (reference sequence).

This sequence joins TRBV7-9 and TRBJ2-3; D remains unclear. This CDR3 has 11 residues. Germline assignment: CDR1 SEHNR and CDR2 FQNEAQ (reference sequence). The V gene lost 8 bases and the J gene lost 6 bases, with 9 bases spanning the gap. CDR3 residues: CASGQVDTQYF. For the CDR3, the DNA is TGTGCCAGCGGCCAGGTGGATACGCAGTATTTT.

This chain links TRBV18 with TRBJ1-4, with a weak D call TRBD1 (5 bases). The CDR3 has 11 amino acids. In germline, CDR1 is KGHSH, CDR2 LQKENI. Trimming removed 5 bases at V and 13 bases at J, with 11 bases between. The CDR3 is CASSTGTGLFF. DNA for the CDR3: TGTGCCAGCTCAACCGGGACGGGACTGTTTTTT.

The table lists this clonotype with a few counts. V usage is TRBV6-1 and J usage is TRBJ2-1; TRBD2 aligns across 8 bases. CDR1 is MNHNS and CDR2 is SASEGT in the germline V gene. The junction had 4 bases not matched to a gene; V was cut back by 5 bases and J by 1 base. The CDR3 contains 15 residues. CDR3 coding DNA: TGTGCCAGCAGTCCACTAGCGGCGTCCTACAATGAGCAGTTCTTC. Residues: CASSPLAASYNEQFF.

This chain joins TRBV7-6 and TRBJ1-5; maybe TRBD1 (6 bases). V was pared by 7 bases and J by 5 bases, with 15 bases between. Germline lookup yields CDR1 SGHVS and CDR2 FNYEAQ. The CDR3 has 14 amino acids. The chain's CDR3 is CASMTLGGDQPQHF. Here the CDR3 DNA reads TGTGCCAGCATGACCCTTGGGGGCGATCAGCCCCAGCATTTT.

This chain joins TRBV20-1 and TRBJ2-7, with D uncertain. Trimming stripped 5 bases from V and 2 bases from J, with 10 bases between. This CDR3 region has 12 residues. Germline CDR1 DFQATT, CDR2 SNEGSKA (reference sequence). In DNA form, the CDR3 reads TGCAGTGCTCCCCGGGCCGCCTACGAGCAGTACTTC. It yields the protein CSAPRAAYEQYF.

This clonotype has just a few counts. V usage is TRBV6-1 and J usage is TRBJ1-5, with 7 bases lining up with TRBD1. Germline CDR1 reads MNHNS; CDR2 reads SASEGT. V lost 6 bases, J lost 3 bases, and 11 bases stayed unmatched. The CDR3 is 16 amino acids. For the CDR3, the DNA is TGTGCCAGCAGAAAGGGGACAGTTTCGTCCAATCAGCCCCAGCATTTT. Its translation: CASRKGTVSSNQPQHF.

This clonotype was seen only a few times. J is TRBJ2-7 and V is TRBV11-2; maybe TRBD2 (5 bases). V lost 5 bases and J lost 2, with 16 bases in between. CDR3 length equals 15 residues. From germline, CDR1 is SGHAT and CDR2 FQNNGV. CDR3 residues: CASSPRSRRTYEQYF. As DNA, the CDR3 is TGTGCCAGCAGCCCAAGGTCCAGGAGGACCTACGAGCAGTACTTC.

The genes are TRBV4-3 and TRBJ1-6; D is unresolved. This CDR3 is 14 amino acids long. The V gene lost 2 bases and the J gene lost 6 bases, with 8 bases spanning the gap. Germline-derived CDR1 and CDR2 are LGHNA and YSLEER. The CDR3 DNA is TGCGCCAGCAGCCAACAGGTTTCTAATTCACCCCTCCACTTT. Translated: CASSQQVSNSPLHF.

The chain is built from TRBV20-1 and TRBJ1-2; D is ambiguous. The germline V and J ends were trimmed by 3 bases and 6 bases, with 14 bases remaining between them. In germline, CDR1 is DFQATT, CDR2 SNEGSKA (reference sequence). The CDR3 is made up of 13 amino acids. In nucleotides, the CDR3 is TGCAGTGCTAGTACGGGGATCATCCATGGCTACACCTTC. This translates into CSASTGIIHGYTF.

The chain recombines TRBV30 with TRBJ2-7; unclear D gene. V lost 0 bases to trimming and J lost 5 bases, with 8 bases between them. The germline gives CDR1 GTSNPN, CDR2 SVGIG (reference sequence). The CDR3 covers 12 residues. CDR3 in amino acids: CAWSVVRDEQYF. Written as DNA, the CDR3 is TGTGCCTGGAGTGTAGTTAGGGACGAGCAGTACTTC. The entire variable domain, with the rest obtained from reference TRBV30 and TRBJ2-7, is as follows: SQTIHQWPATLVQPVGSPLSLECTVEGTSNPNLYWYRQAAGRGLQLLFYSVGIGQISSEVPQNLSASRPQDRQFILSSKKLLLSDSGFYLCAWSVVRDEQYFGPGTRLTVT.

The J gene is TRBJ2-5, the V gene TRBV5-1; weak D call: TRBD2 (5 bases). The V end was cut by 0 bases, the J end by 1 base, with 10 bases between. In germline, CDR1 is SGHRS, CDR2 YFSETQ. This CDR3 has 15 amino acids. The CDR3 sequence: CASSLASPSQETQYF. CDR3 nucleotide sequence: TGCGCCAGCAGCTTGGCTAGCCCCTCCCAAGAGACCCAGTACTTC.

Note on this clonotype: One junction end disagrees with the germline gene, perhaps due to a read error. The chain joins TRBV10-3 to TRBJ1-2, with D unresolved. Germline-derived CDR1 and CDR2 are ENHRY and SYGVKD. The CDR3 covers 14 residues. CDR3 sequence (DNA): TGTGCCATCAGTGAGGACGCATCAAACTCTGGCTACACCTTC. It is translated as CAISEDASNSGYTF.

V is TRBV19 and J is TRBJ1-1; TRBD1 might be the D (5 bases). Germline CDR1 and CDR2: LNHDA and SQIVND (reference sequence). Trimming removed 9 bases at V and 0 bases at J, with 11 bases between. The CDR3 runs 13 residues. The CDR3 DNA sequence: TGTGCCAGCAAGGGACGGATGAACACTGAAGCTTTCTTT. Translating it yields CASKGRMNTEAFF.

This clonotype was counted a few times. The rearrangement links TRBV7-9 to TRBJ2-7, with D possibly being TRBD1 or TRBD2 (5 bases each). Trimming pared 0 bases from V and 3 bases from J, leaving 9 bases between. The CDR3 totals 14 residues. The germline gives CDR1 SEHNR, CDR2 FQNEAQ (reference sequence). DNA for the CDR3: TGTGCCAGCAGCTTAGCGGGGGTCCACTACGAGCAGTACTTC. Its protein product is CASSLAGVHYEQYF.

The table lists this clonotype with a few counts. The rearrangement links TRBV6-5 to TRBJ1-1; no definite D call. Germline-derived CDR1 and CDR2 are MNHEY and SVGAGI. Trimming removed 3 bases at V and 8 bases at J, with 10 bases between. The CDR3 has 12 amino acids. Here the CDR3 DNA reads TGTGCCAGCAGTTATAAGGTCGGCGAAGCTTTCTTT. Residues: CASSYKVGEAFF.

The genes are TRBV7-3 and TRBJ2-3, with TRBD2 matching over 7 bases. Per the germline V gene, CDR1 is SGHTA and CDR2 is FQGTGA. The CDR3 is 16 amino acids. J was trimmed by 1 base and V by 5 bases; bases with no gene match: 9. CDR3 sequence: CASSLTPAGGTDTQYF. For the CDR3, the DNA is TGTGCCAGCAGCCTCACCCCCGCGGGGGGCACAGATACGCAGTATTTT.

The chain employs TRBV7-2 and TRBJ2-3; 12 nucleotides align to TRBD2. The CDR3 is made up of 18 amino acids. The V gene's germline CDR1 is SGHTA and CDR2 FQGNSA. The junction had 14 bases not matched to a gene; V was cut back by 6 bases and J by 4 bases. The DNA for the CDR3 is TGTGCCAGCAGACCCGGGACTAGCGGGTGGGGAGGAGCAGATACGCAGTATTTT. It encodes CASRPGTSGWGGADTQYF.

The chain is built from TRBV24-1 and TRBJ2-5; TRBD2 aligns across 7 bases. The CDR3 loop spans 15 amino acids. Germline CDR1 KGHDR, CDR2 SFDVKD. J was trimmed by 4 bases and V by 4 bases; bases with no gene match: 8. Here the CDR3 reads CATSEHRGVGETQYF. In DNA form, the CDR3 reads TGTGCCACCAGTGAGCATCGGGGGGTTGGAGAGACCCAGTACTTC.

The rearrangement joins TRBV20-1 to TRBJ1-6; D gene ambiguous. Germline lookup yields CDR1 DFQATT and CDR2 SNEGSKA (reference sequence). The CDR3 contains 15 residues. V was clipped by 7 bases and J by 10 bases, with 23 bases between them. CDR3 loop: CSVGEWGGNWSPLHF. For the CDR3, the DNA is TGCAGTGTCGGGGAGTGGGGAGGGAATTGGTCACCCCTCCACTTT.

This clonotype was seen only a few times. The J gene is TRBJ2-3, the V gene TRBV19; D remains ambiguous. Trimming stripped 3 bases from V and 2 bases from J, with 12 bases between. The V gene's germline CDR1 is LNHDA and CDR2 SQIVND (reference sequence). CDR3 length: 15 amino acids. The CDR3 here is CASSIGNRVTDTQYF. DNA for the CDR3: TGTGCCAGTAGTATTGGTAACCGCGTCACAGATACGCAGTATTTT. The full variable domain, with the rest looked up from reference TRBV19 and TRBJ2-3, is DGGITQSPKYLFRKEGQNVTLSCEQNLNHDAMYWYRQDPGQGLRLIYYSQIVNDFQKGDIAEGYSVSREKKESFPLTVTSAQKNPTAFYLCASSIGNRVTDTQYFGPGTRLTVL.

This rearrangement joins TRBV2 to TRBJ2-5; TRBD1 agrees at 8 bases. This CDR3 has 14 amino acids. V lost 7 bases, J lost 4 bases, and 8 bases stayed unmatched. Germline V gene sequence: CDR1 SNHLY, CDR2 FYNNEI. Written as DNA, the CDR3 is TGTGCCAGCAACCAGGGGGCGCAGGGAGAGACCCAGTACTTC. Protein sequence: CASNQGAQGETQYF.

The chain is built from TRBV5-1 and TRBJ1-2; D unresolved. Trimming stripped 0 bases from V and 0 bases from J, with 6 bases between. There are 14 residues in the CDR3. Germline CDR1 and CDR2: SGHRS and YFSETQ. The CDR3 here is CASSLETPNYGYTF. The DNA for the CDR3 is TGCGCCAGCAGCTTGGAAACACCTAACTATGGCTACACCTTC. Based on the CDR3 plus reference TRBV5-1 and TRBJ1-2, the full variable domain is KAGVTQTPRYLIKTRGQQVTLSCSPISGHRSVSWYQQTPGQGLQFLFEYFSETQRNKGNFPGRFSGRQFSNSRSEMNVSTLELGDSALYLCASSLETPNYGYTFGSGTRLTVV.

The V and J genes are TRBV5-6 and TRBJ1-2, with 10 bases lining up with TRBD1. The CDR3 is made up of 15 amino acids. The V gene end was trimmed by 1 base and the J gene end by 3 bases; junction bases not matched to a gene: 3. CDR1 and CDR2 (germline): SGHDT, YYEEEE. CDR3 region: CASSLLGQGDYGYTF. The CDR3 region has the DNA TGTGCCAGCAGCTTGCTCGGACAGGGGGACTATGGCTACACCTTC.

The chain recombines TRBV30 with TRBJ1-2; D gene unclear. Germline V gives CDR1 GTSNPN, CDR2 SVGIG (reference sequence). V was cut by 5 bases and J by 8 bases, with 18 bases left in between. The CDR3 is 13 amino acids. CDR3 sequence: CAWDLGLSEGYTF. CDR3 bases: TGTGCCTGGGACCTCGGGTTATCCGAGGGCTACACCTTC.

J is TRBJ1-1 and V is TRBV7-2; D is perhaps TRBD1 (5 bases). Trimming shortened V by 4 bases and J by 6 bases, and 12 bases separated the two germline ends. The CDR3 totals 13 residues. Germline assignment: CDR1 SGHTA and CDR2 FQGNSA. The CDR3 DNA reads as TGTGCCAGCAGCTCACAGGAAGGAGCTGAAGCTTTCTTT. It codes for CASSSQEGAEAFF.

The rearrangement links TRBV7-3 to TRBJ2-1, with D perhaps matching TRBD1 (5 bases). The V gene lost 4 bases and the J gene lost 10 bases, with 14 bases spanning the gap. Germline assignment: CDR1 SGHTA and CDR2 FQGTGA. The CDR3 runs to 13 residues. DNA for the CDR3: TGTGCCAGCAGCTCTCGGCAGGGCGGAGAGCAGTTCTTC. Encoded protein: CASSSRQGGEQFF. Using reference TRBV7-3 and TRBJ2-1 for the parts outside the CDR3, the full variable domain is GAGVSQTPSNKVTEKGKYVELRCDPISGHTALYWYRQSLGQGPEFLIYFQGTGAADDSGLPNDRFFAVRPEGSVSTLKIQRTERGDSAVYLCASSSRQGGEQFFGPGTRLTVL.

This clonotype was found once. The rearrangement links TRBV2 to TRBJ2-5; D is unresolved. Germline V gene sequence: CDR1 SNHLY, CDR2 FYNNEI. Trimming cost V 5 bases and J 3 bases, with 10 bases left between them. The CDR3 covers 13 residues. CDR3 sequence: CASSLTAEETQYF. CDR3 nucleotides: TGTGCCAGCAGTCTAACAGCAGAAGAGACCCAGTACTTC.